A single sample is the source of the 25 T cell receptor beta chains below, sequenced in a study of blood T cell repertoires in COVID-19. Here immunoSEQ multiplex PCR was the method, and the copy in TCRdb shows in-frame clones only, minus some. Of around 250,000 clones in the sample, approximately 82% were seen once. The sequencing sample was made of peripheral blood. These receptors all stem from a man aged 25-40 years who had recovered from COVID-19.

The CDR3 here is CASSLGTVNEKLFF. CDR3 DNA sequence: TGTGCCAGCAGTTTAGGGACAGTTAATGAAAAACTGTTTTTT. This chain uses TRBV27 with TRBJ1-4; 7 positions agree with TRBD1. Trimming removed 2 bases from V and 4 bases from J; junction bases left unmatched: 1. The CDR3 runs to 14 residues. Germline lookup yields CDR1 MNHEY and CDR2 SMNVEV (reference sequence). The complete variable domain, with remaining parts taken from reference TRBV27 and TRBJ1-4, reads EAQVTQNPRYLITVTGKKLTVTCSQNMNHEYMSWYRQDPGLGLRQIYYSMNVEVTDKGDVPEGYKVSRKEKRNFPLILESPSPNQTSLYFCASSLGTVNEKLFFGSGTQLSVL.

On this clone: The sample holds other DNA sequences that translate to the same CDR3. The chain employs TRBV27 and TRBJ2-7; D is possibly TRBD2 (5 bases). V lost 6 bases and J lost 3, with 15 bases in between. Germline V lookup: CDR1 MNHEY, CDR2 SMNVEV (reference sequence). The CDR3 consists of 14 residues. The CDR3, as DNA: TGTGCCAGCAGAAGGGATAGGGCGGGCTACGAGCAGTACGTC. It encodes CASRRDRAGYEQYV.

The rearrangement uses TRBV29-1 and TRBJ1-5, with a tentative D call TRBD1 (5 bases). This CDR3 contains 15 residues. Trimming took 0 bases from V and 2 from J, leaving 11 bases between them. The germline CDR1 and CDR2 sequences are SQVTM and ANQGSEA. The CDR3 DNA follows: TGCAGCGTTGAAGAGGGTCAGGGCGGCAATCAGCCCCAGCATTTT. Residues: CSVEEGQGGNQPQHF.

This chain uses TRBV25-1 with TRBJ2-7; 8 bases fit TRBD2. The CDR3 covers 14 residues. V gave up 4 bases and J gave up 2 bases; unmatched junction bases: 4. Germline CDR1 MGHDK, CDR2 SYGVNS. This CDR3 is CASSVRGGAYEQYF. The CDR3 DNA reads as TGTGCCAGCAGTGTACGGGGGGGAGCCTACGAGCAGTACTTC.

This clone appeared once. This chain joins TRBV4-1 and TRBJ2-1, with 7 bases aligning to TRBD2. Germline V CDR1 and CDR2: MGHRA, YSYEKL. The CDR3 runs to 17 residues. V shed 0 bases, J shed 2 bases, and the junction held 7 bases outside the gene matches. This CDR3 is CASSQDLQAGTYNEQFF. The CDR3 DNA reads TGCGCCAGCAGCCAAGATCTTCAAGCGGGGACCTACAATGAGCAGTTCTTC.

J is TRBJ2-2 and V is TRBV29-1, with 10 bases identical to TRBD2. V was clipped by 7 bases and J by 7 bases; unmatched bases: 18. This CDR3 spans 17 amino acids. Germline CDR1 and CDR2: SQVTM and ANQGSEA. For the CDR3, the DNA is TGCAGCGCGAGAGGGGGGCTAGCGGGGGCCGACGGCGGGGAGCTGTTTTTT. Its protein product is CSARGGLAGADGGELFF.

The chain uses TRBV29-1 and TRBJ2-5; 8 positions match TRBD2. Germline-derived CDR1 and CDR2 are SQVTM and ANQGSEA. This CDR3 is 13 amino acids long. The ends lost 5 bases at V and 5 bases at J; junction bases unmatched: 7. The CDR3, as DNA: TGCAGCGTTTACCGGGGGGGCCGGGAGACCCAGTACTTC. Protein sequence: CSVYRGGRETQYF.

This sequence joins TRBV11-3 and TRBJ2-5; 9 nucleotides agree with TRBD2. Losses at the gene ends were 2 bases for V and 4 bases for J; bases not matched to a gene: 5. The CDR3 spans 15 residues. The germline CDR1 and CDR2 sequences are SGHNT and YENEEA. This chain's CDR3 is CASSLKGLAGETQYF. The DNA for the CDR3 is TGTGCCAGCAGCTTAAAGGGACTAGCAGGAGAGACCCAGTACTTC.

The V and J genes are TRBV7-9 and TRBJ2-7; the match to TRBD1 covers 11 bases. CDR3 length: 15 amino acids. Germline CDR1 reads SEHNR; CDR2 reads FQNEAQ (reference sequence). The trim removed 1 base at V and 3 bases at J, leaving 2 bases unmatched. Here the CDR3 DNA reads TGTGCCAGCAGCTTAGGGACAGGGGGCCTCTACGAGCAGTACTTC. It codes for CASSLGTGGLYEQYF.

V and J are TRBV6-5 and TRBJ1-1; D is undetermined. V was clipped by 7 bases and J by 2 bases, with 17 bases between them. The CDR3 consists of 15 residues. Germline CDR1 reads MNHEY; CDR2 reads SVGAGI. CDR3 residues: CASTTPTAGNTEAFF. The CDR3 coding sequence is TGTGCCAGCACCACTCCCACAGCGGGAAACACTGAAGCTTTCTTT.

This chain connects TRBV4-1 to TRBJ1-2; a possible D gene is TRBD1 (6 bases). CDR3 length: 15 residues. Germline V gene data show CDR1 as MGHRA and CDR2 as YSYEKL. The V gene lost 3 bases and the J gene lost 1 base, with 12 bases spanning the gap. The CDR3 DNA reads TGCGCCAGCAGCCAGGCACAGGGTTTTAACTATGGCTACACCTTC. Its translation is CASSQAQGFNYGYTF.

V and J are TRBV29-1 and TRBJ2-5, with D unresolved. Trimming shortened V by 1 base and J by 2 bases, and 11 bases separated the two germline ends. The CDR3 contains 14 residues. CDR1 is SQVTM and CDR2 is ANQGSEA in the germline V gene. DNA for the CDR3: TGCAGCGTTGAAGGTGTCAGGATGCAAGAGACCCAGTACTTC. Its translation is CSVEGVRMQETQYF. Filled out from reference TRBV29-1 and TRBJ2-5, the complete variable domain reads SAVISQKPSRDICQRGTSLTIQCQVDSQVTMMFWYRQQPGQSLTLIATANQGSEATYESGFVIDKFPISRPNLTFSTLTVSNMSPEDSSIYLCSVEGVRMQETQYFGPGTRLLVL.

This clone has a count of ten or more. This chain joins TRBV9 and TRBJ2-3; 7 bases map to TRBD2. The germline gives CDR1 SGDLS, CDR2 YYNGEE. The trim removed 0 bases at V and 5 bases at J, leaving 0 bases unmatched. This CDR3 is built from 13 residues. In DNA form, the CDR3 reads TGTGCCAGCAGCGTAGTAGCGGGAGATACGCAGTATTTT. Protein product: CASSVVAGDTQYF.

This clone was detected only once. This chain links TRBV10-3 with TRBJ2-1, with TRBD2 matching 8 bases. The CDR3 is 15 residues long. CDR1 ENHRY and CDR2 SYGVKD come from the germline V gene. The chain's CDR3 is CASLVRAGAYNEQFF. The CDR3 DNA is TGTGCTAGTCTGGTGCGAGCGGGAGCATACAATGAGCAGTTCTTC.

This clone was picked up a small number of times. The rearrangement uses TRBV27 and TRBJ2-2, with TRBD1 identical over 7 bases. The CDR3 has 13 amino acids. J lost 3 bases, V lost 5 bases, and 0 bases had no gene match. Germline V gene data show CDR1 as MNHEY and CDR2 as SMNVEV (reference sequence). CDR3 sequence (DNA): TGTGCCAGCAGTACAGGGGACACCGGGGAGCTGTTTTTT. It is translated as CASSTGDTGELFF.

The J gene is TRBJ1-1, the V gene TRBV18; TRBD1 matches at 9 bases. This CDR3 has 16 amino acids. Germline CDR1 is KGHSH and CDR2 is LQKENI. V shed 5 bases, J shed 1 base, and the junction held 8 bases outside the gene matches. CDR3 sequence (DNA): TGTGCCAGCTCAAGCCAAACGACAGGGGGGAACACTGAAGCTTTCTTT. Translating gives CASSSQTTGGNTEAFF.

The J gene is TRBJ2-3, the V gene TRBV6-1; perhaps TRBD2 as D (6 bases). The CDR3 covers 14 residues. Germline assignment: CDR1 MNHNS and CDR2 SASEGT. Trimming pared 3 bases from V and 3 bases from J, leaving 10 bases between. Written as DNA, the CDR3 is TGTGCCAGCAGTGAGCGGGGTAGAACAGATACGCAGTATTTT. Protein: CASSERGRTDTQYF.

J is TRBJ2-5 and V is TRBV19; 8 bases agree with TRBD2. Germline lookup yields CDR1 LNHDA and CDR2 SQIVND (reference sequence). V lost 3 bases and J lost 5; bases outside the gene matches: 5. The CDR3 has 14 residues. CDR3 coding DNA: TGTGCCAGTAGTATCGACGGGGGGGCGGAGACCCAGTACTTC. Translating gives CASSIDGGAETQYF. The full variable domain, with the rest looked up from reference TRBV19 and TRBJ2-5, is DGGITQSPKYLFRKEGQNVTLSCEQNLNHDAMYWYRQDPGQGLRLIYYSQIVNDFQKGDIAEGYSVSREKKESFPLTVTSAQKNPTAFYLCASSIDGGAETQYFGPGTRLLVL.

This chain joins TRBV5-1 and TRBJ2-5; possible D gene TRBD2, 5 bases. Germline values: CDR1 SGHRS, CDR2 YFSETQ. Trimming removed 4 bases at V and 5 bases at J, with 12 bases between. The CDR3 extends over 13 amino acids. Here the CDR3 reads CASSPLAGETQYF. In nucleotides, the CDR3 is TGCGCCAGCAGCCCCTTGGCGGGTGAGACCCAGTACTTC.

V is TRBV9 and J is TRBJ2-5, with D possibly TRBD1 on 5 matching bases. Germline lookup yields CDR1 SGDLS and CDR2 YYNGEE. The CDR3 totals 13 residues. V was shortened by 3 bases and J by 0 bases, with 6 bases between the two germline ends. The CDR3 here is CASSETDQETQYF. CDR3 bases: TGTGCCAGCAGCGAGACAGACCAAGAGACCCAGTACTTC.

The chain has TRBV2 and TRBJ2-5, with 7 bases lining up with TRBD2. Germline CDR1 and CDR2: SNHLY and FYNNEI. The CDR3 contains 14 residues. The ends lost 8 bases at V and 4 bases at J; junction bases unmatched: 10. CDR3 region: CASSLDAGVETQYF. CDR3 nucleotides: TGTGCCAGCTCCCTGGACGCGGGGGTAGAGACCCAGTACTTC.

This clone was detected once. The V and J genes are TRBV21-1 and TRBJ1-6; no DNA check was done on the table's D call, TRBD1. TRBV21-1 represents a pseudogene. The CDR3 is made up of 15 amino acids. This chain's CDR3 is CASSKPPQGNSPLHF. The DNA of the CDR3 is TGTGCCAGCAGCAAACCCCCCCAGGGTAATTCACCCCTCCACTTT.

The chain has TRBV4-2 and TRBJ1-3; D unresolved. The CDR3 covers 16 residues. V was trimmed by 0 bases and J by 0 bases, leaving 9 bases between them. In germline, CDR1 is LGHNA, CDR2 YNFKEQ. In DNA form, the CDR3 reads TGTGCCAGCAGCCAAGATCGCAAGAGCTCTGGAAACACCATATATTTT. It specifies CASSQDRKSSGNTIYF.

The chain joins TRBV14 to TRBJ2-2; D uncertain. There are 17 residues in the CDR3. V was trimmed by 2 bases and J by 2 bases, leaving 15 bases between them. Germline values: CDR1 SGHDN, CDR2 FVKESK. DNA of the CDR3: TGTGCCAGCAGCCAACCCGGTTCCTCCGATAACACCGGGGAGCTGTTTTTT. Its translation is CASSQPGSSDNTGELFF.

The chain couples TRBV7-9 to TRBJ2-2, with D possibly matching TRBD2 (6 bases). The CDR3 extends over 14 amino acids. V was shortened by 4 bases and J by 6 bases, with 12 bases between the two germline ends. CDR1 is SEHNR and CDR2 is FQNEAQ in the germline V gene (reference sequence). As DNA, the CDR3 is TGTGCCAGCAGCTCCTATCGCGGGGCCGGGGAGCTGTTTTTT. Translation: CASSSYRGAGELFF.